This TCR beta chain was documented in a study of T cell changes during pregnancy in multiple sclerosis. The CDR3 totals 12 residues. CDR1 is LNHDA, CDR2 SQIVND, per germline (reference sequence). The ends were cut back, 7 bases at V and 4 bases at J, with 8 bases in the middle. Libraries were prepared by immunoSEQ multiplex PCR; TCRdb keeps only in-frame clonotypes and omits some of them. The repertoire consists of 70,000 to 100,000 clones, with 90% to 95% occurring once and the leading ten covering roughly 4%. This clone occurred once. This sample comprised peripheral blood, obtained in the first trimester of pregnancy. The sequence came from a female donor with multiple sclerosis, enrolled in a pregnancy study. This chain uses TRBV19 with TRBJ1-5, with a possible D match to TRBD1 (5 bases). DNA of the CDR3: TGTGCCAGTACTGGGGCAAATCAGCCCCAGCATTTT. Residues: CASTGANQPQHF.